This T cell receptor beta chain was sequenced for a study of T cells expressing NK-cell markers. About the research overall: Sequencing covered eight donors, seven HCMV-seropositive and one seronegative.

With regard to this clonotype: Its cognate antigen is unknown.

Findings and caveats of the study: A few of the donors also had these clonotypes leading their CD3+CD56-NKG2C+ fraction.

Per the germline V gene, CDR1 is KGHDR and CDR2 is SFDVKD. CDR3 size: 13 residues. With the 5' RACE reads reprocessed, TCRdb shows one record per CDR3 protein and no DNA. The sample table sets out more than 250,000 distinct CDR3 sequences. The clonotype was recovered from a man aged 18 to 35 in good health. The sample taken for sequencing was blood T cells: a sorted CD56 or NKG2C T cell subset, CD4+ or CD8+ T cells, or bulk PBMC T cells (not recorded which). This chain links TRBV24-1 with TRBJ2-1; TCRdb names TRBD1, which stays unverified in the absence of DNA. CDR3 sequence: CATSGQGGNEQFF.